A single sample is the source of the 21 T cell receptor beta chains below, sequenced in a study of Ad26.COV2.S vaccination and SARS-CoV-2 variants. Measured with immunoSEQ multiplex PCR; TCRdb has only the in-frame clones, and not every one. The sample records 300,000 to 450,000 clones, 70% to 90% being singletons. Specified treatment: around 19 received Ad26.COV2.S at low or high dose, single or two shots; roughly five received placebo; per-sample allocation not given. Day 63 after the first injection of vaccine or placebo was the sampling time. The sample in question was peripheral blood, obtained in a trial of Ad26.COV2.S vaccine versus placebo. The receptors originated from a person aged 18 to 59 who received the Ad26.COV2.S COVID-19 vaccine or a placebo.

This chain connects TRBV30 to TRBJ2-3, with D unresolved. Trimming removed 3 bases at V and 8 bases at J, with 9 bases between. CDR1 is GTSNPN, CDR2 SVGIG, per germline (reference sequence). This CDR3 is built from 11 residues. CDR3 amino acids: CAWSDLLTQYF. CDR3 sequence (DNA): TGTGCCTGGAGCGACCTTCTTACGCAGTATTTT.

For the CDR3, the DNA is TGTGCTAGTGGTTTGGCCACGGCTGGGTCTCCCTACGAGCAGTACTTC. Translated: CASGLATAGSPYEQYF. The J gene is TRBJ2-7, the V gene TRBV12-5; no clear D gene. Trimming took off 1 base at V and 2 bases at J, with 15 bases between the two ends. The CDR3 spans 16 residues. Germline assignment: CDR1 LGHNT and CDR2 FRNRAP.

V is TRBV4-3 and J is TRBJ1-4, with D unresolved. Per the germline V gene, CDR1 is LGHNA and CDR2 is YSLEER. The CDR3 runs to 15 residues. V lost 1 base to trimming and J lost 7 bases, with 13 bases between them. CDR3 sequence: CASSQVWLGSEKLFF. The CDR3 coding sequence is TGCGCCAGCAGCCAAGTATGGCTTGGATCTGAAAAACTGTTTTTT.

This clone showed up just once. The chain links TRBV28 to TRBJ2-1; D tentatively reads TRBD1 or TRBD2 (5 bases each). Trimming shortened V by 2 bases and J by 0 bases, and 14 bases separated the two germline ends. The CDR3 runs to 17 residues. Per the germline V gene, CDR1 is MDHEN and CDR2 is SYDVKM. CDR3 sequence reads: CASSLGGARSSYNEQFF. The CDR3, as DNA: TGTGCCAGCAGTTTAGGGGGTGCGAGGAGCTCCTACAATGAGCAGTTCTTC. Using reference TRBV28 and TRBJ2-1 for the parts outside the CDR3, the full variable domain is DVKVTQSSRYLVKRTGEKVFLECVQDMDHENMFWYRQDPGLGLRLIYFSYDVKMKEKGDIPEGYSVSREKKERFSLILESASTNQTSMYLCASSLGGARSSYNEQFFGPGTRLTVL.

J is TRBJ1-2 and V is TRBV9; TRBD1 aligns across 7 bases. Looked up from germline, CDR1 is SGDLS and CDR2 is YYNGEE. The CDR3 extends over 14 amino acids. Germline trimming cut 2 bases from V and 3 bases from J; bases unmatched to any gene: 4. CDR3 protein: CASSVEDRYYGYTF. DNA for the CDR3: TGTGCCAGCAGCGTGGAGGACAGGTACTATGGCTACACCTTC.

J is TRBJ2-7 and V is TRBV10-2, with D uncertain. Trimming stripped 7 bases from V and 5 bases from J, with 9 bases between. The germline V gene has CDR1 WSHSY and CDR2 SAAADI. CDR3 length: 11 amino acids. The CDR3 DNA is TGCGCCAGCACGGCTTGGAACGAGCAGTACTTC. As protein: CASTAWNEQYF.

The chain uses TRBV7-2 and TRBJ2-3, with D uncertain. Germline loops: CDR1 SGHTA, CDR2 FQGNSA. The CDR3 sequence is 13 residues long. V lost 4 bases, J lost 2 bases, and 7 bases lay in between. The CDR3 coding sequence is TGTGCCAGCAGCTCTCAATACACAGATACGCAGTATTTT. This gives the protein CASSSQYTDTQYF.

The V call is TRBV9, the J call TRBJ2-3, with D hard to call. This CDR3 is built from 17 residues. From germline, CDR1 is SGDLS and CDR2 YYNGEE. V was shortened by 0 bases and J by 2 bases, with 16 bases between the two germline ends. CDR3 region: CASSVVGSRIPTDTQYF. The CDR3 DNA follows: TGTGCCAGCAGCGTAGTCGGTAGTAGAATCCCCACAGATACGCAGTATTTT. Full variable domain (missing parts from reference TRBV9 and TRBJ2-3): DSGVTQTPKHLITATGQRVTLRCSPRSGDLSVYWYQQSLDQGLQFLIQYYNGEERAKGNILERFSAQQFPDLHSELNLSSLELGDSALYFCASSVVGSRIPTDTQYFGPGTRLTVL.

Concerning this clone itself: Compared with germline, one end of the junction differs, possibly owing to a read error. V usage is TRBV12-5 and J usage is TRBJ1-2; TRBD1 is a possible D gene (5 bases). The CDR3 loop spans 12 amino acids. Germline V gene sequence: CDR1 LGHNT, CDR2 FRNRAP. The CDR3 DNA is TGTGCAAGTGCAGCGCAGGGTGGTGGCTACACCTTC. Translation gives CASAAQGGGYTF.

V is TRBV11-3 and J is TRBJ2-7; D perhaps matches TRBD1 (5 bases). CDR1 is SGHNT and CDR2 is YENEEA in the germline V gene. The length of the CDR3 is 13 residues. Trimming stripped 4 bases from V and 4 bases from J, with 11 bases between. The CDR3 region is CASSSGTGYEQYF. CDR3 DNA: TGTGCCAGCAGCTCAGGAACAGGTTACGAGCAGTACTTC. The full variable domain, completed using reference TRBV11-3 and TRBJ2-7, is EAGVVQSPRYKIIEKKQPVAFWCNPISGHNTLYWYLQNLGQGPELLIRYENEEAVDDSQLPKDRFSAERLKGVDSTLKIQPAELGDSAVYLCASSSGTGYEQYFGPGTRLTVT.

The chain carries TRBV5-4 and TRBJ1-6, with unresolved D. This CDR3 is built from 14 residues. Germline-derived CDR1 and CDR2 are SGHNT and YYREEE (reference sequence). Trimming stripped 1 base from V and 4 bases from J, with 6 bases between. The CDR3 bases are TGTGCCAGCAGCTTGATGACATATAATTCACCCCTCCACTTT. Amino acids: CASSLMTYNSPLHF. Combining the CDR3 with reference TRBV5-4 and TRBJ1-6 gives the whole variable domain ETGVTQSPTHLIKTRGQQVTLRCSSQSGHNTVSWYQQALGQGPQFIFQYYREEENGRGNFPPRFSGLQFPNYSSELNVNALELDDSALYLCASSLMTYNSPLHFGNGTRLTVT.

In regard to this clone: Other DNA sequences in this specimen translate into the identical CDR3. The V call is TRBV5-1, the J call TRBJ1-1; D unresolved. The CDR3 sequence is 12 residues long. CDR1 and CDR2 (germline): SGHRS, YFSETQ. V was cut by 0 bases and J by 1 base, with 1 base left in between. CDR3 in DNA: TGCGCCAGCAGCTTGGCGAACACTGAAGCTTTCTTT. As protein: CASSLANTEAFF.

The chain carries TRBV7-9 and TRBJ2-1; D may be TRBD2 (5 bases). The CDR3 totals 13 residues. V was cut by 0 bases and J by 9 bases, with 9 bases left in between. The germline V gene encodes CDR1 SEHNR and CDR2 FQNEAQ (reference sequence). The chain's CDR3 is CASSLASRGEQFF. CDR3 in DNA: TGTGCCAGCAGCTTAGCCTCCCGGGGTGAGCAGTTCTTC.

This chain joins TRBV4-1 and TRBJ2-3; D may be TRBD1 (5 bases). V shed 1 base and J shed 4 bases, with 9 bases lying between them. The CDR3 loop spans 14 amino acids. Per germline, CDR1 MGHRA and CDR2 YSYEKL. The CDR3 DNA follows: TGCGCCAGCAGCCAAGTTGAAGGGGCAGATACGCAGTATTTT. Protein: CASSQVEGADTQYF.

This chain's CDR3 is CASSSPGRVYGYTF. CDR3 bases: TGTGCCAGCAGTTCTCCCGGCAGGGTCTATGGCTACACCTTC. The chain links TRBV6-5 to TRBJ1-2; D possibly corresponds to TRBD1 (5 bases). The CDR3 runs to 14 residues. V lost 4 bases and J lost 4, with 13 bases in between. Germline CDR1 and CDR2: MNHEY and SVGAGI.

As regards this clone: In the same sample, other DNA sequences code for this CDR3. The J gene is TRBJ2-3, the V gene TRBV7-9; D call uncertain. Germline CDR1 and CDR2: SEHNR and FQNEAQ (reference sequence). Trimming took 2 bases from V and 0 from J, leaving 0 bases between them. The CDR3 is 12 residues long. The DNA of the CDR3 is TGTGCCAGCAGCTTAAGCACAGATACGCAGTATTTT. Protein sequence: CASSLSTDTQYF.

V usage is TRBV5-4 and J usage is TRBJ1-1; possibly TRBD1 for D (6 bases). Germline loops: CDR1 SGHNT, CDR2 YYREEE (reference sequence). V was pared by 0 bases and J by 5 bases, with 14 bases between. The CDR3 consists of 15 residues. The CDR3, as DNA: TGTGCCAGCAGCTTGGTGGCTACAGGGAGGACTGAAGCTTTCTTT. Encoded protein: CASSLVATGRTEAFF.

The chain is built from TRBV4-3 and TRBJ2-6; D remains unclear. The CDR3 is 17 residues long. V was shortened by 0 bases and J by 0 bases, with 9 bases between the two germline ends. Germline CDR1 and CDR2: LGHNA and YSLEER. The CDR3 DNA reads as TGCGCCAGCAGCCAAGATCCCACCGACTCTGGGGCCAACGTCCTGACTTTC. It yields the protein CASSQDPTDSGANVLTF.

The CDR3 reads CASSPGQGGYYEQYF. CDR3 nucleotides: TGTGCCAGCAGCCCGGGACAGGGGGGATACTACGAGCAGTACTTC. V and J are TRBV5-6 and TRBJ2-7, with 11 nucleotides matching TRBD1. The V gene end was trimmed by 4 bases and the J gene end by 3 bases; junction bases not matched to a gene: 6. The CDR3 is 15 amino acids. Germline CDR1 reads SGHDT; CDR2 reads YYEEEE.

The J gene is TRBJ2-5, the V gene TRBV15; tentatively, D is TRBD2 (7 bases). CDR1 is LNHNV and CDR2 is YYDKDF in the germline V gene (reference sequence). V was pared by 8 bases and J by 3 bases, with 19 bases between. The CDR3 loop spans 15 amino acids. The CDR3 DNA sequence: TGTGCCACCCACGTCGGGGGGACATCGAAAGAGACCCAGTACTTC. Translated, it gives CATHVGGTSKETQYF.

The chain joins TRBV12-3 or TRBV12-4 to TRBJ2-5; 9 bases are a match to TRBD1. The CDR3 runs 13 residues. Trimming took 6 bases from V and 3 from J; bases not matched to a gene: 2. CDR3: CASRRTGEETQYF. CDR3 DNA sequence: TGTGCCAGCAGGCGGACAGGGGAAGAGACCCAGTACTTC.